The 14 T cell receptor beta chains reported below all come from one sample, sequenced in a study of shared clonotypes between healthy human individuals. The table came from immunoSEQ multiplex PCR; TCRdb's copy has only in-frame clones and leaves some out. The table includes some 600,000 clones, 95% to 96% detected once. Only CD45RO-negative cells positively selected for CCR7 counted as naive CD8 cells, so terminally differentiated effector memory CD45RA+ cells were excluded. The sample taken for sequencing was naive CD8+ T cells sorted from blood. The receptors derive from a woman in her twenties or thirties in good health.

This chain joins TRBV10-1 and TRBJ2-5, with D perhaps matching TRBD2 (5 bases). The germline V and J ends were trimmed by 0 bases and 5 bases, with 13 bases remaining between them. The CDR3 extends over 15 amino acids. The germline V gene encodes CDR1 WNHNN and CDR2 SYGVQD (reference sequence). CDR3 protein: CASSESAADEETQYF. The CDR3 nucleotides read TGCGCCAGCAGTGAGTCAGCGGCGGACGAGGAGACCCAGTACTTC.

The V call is TRBV28, the J call TRBJ2-1; perhaps TRBD2 as D (5 bases). Germline CDR1 reads MDHEN; CDR2 reads SYDVKM. The CDR3 covers 16 residues. The V end lost 1 base, the J end lost 8 bases, and 18 bases lay between the germline ends. The CDR3 coding sequence is TGTGCCAGCAGTTTATCGGCTAGCCACCGGCGCCATGAGCAGTTCTTC. Amino acid sequence: CASSLSASHRRHEQFF.

This sequence joins TRBV5-6 and TRBJ2-1, with D perhaps being TRBD1 or TRBD2 (5 bases each). Germline CDR1 and CDR2: SGHDT and YYEEEE. The CDR3 covers 13 residues. V dropped 6 bases and J dropped 10 bases, with 17 bases sitting between them. Here the CDR3 DNA reads TGTGCCAGCACATGGGACCTCCAGGGCGAGCAGTTCTTC. Translated: CASTWDLQGEQFF.

The chain recombines TRBV2 with TRBJ1-5, with D unresolved. V gave up 1 base and J gave up 1 base, with 11 bases separating them. Germline V gives CDR1 SNHLY, CDR2 FYNNEI. The CDR3 consists of 16 residues. In nucleotides, the CDR3 is TGTGCCAGCAGTGAAGGAAGGATAATAAGCAATCAGCCCCAGCATTTT. Residues: CASSEGRIISNQPQHF.

V gene TRBV7-9 combines with J gene TRBJ1-4; D possibly corresponds to TRBD1 (5 bases). Germline CDR1 SEHNR, CDR2 FQNEAQ (reference sequence). V lost 5 bases and J lost 5, with 18 bases in between. The CDR3 length is 16 residues. In DNA, the CDR3 is TGTGCCAGCAGCCCCCGGGGGGTCAACCTGAATGAAAAACTGTTTTTT. Translated, it gives CASSPRGVNLNEKLFF.

As regards this clone: Compared with germline, one end of the junction differs, possibly owing to a read error. This chain connects TRBV4-1 to TRBJ2-1; 14 bases fit TRBD2. Germline V gene lookup returns CDR1 MGHRA and CDR2 YSYEKL. The CDR3 has 13 residues. The CDR3 nucleotides read TGCGCCAGCAGCCAAGGGACTAGCGGGAGGTCGATCTTC. Translation: CASSQGTSGRSIF.

The V gene is TRBV29-1, the J gene TRBJ2-4; D not certain. The V gene's germline CDR1 is SQVTM and CDR2 ANQGSEA. Trimming took off 2 bases at V and 4 bases at J, with 6 bases between the two ends. This CDR3 has 12 amino acids. The CDR3 sequence is CSVEWMKNIQYF. In DNA, the CDR3 is TGCAGCGTTGAATGGATGAAAAACATTCAGTACTTC. The entire variable domain, with the rest obtained from reference TRBV29-1 and TRBJ2-4, is as follows: SAVISQKPSRDICQRGTSLTIQCQVDSQVTMMFWYRQQPGQSLTLIATANQGSEATYESGFVIDKFPISRPNLTFSTLTVSNMSPEDSSIYLCSVEWMKNIQYFGAGTRLSVL.

This chain connects TRBV19 to TRBJ2-6; the D gene is possibly TRBD2 (6 bases). From germline, CDR1 is LNHDA and CDR2 SQIVND (reference sequence). Trimming cost V 10 bases and J 4 bases, with 23 bases left between them. The CDR3 has 17 amino acids. DNA of the CDR3: TGTGCCACCCTGCCCTACATGCAAGGAGGGGGGGCCAACGTCCTGACTTTC. Its protein product is CATLPYMQGGGANVLTF.

V usage is TRBV11-2 and J usage is TRBJ1-2; D remains unclear. The CDR3 loop spans 17 amino acids. The V end was cut by 4 bases, the J end by 4 bases, with 22 bases between. In germline, CDR1 is SGHAT, CDR2 FQNNGV. CDR3 protein: CASSSPGKVPWIYGYTF. The CDR3 DNA sequence: TGTGCCAGCAGCTCTCCTGGAAAGGTCCCCTGGATCTATGGCTACACCTTC.

This chain uses TRBV15 with TRBJ2-1, with D perhaps TRBD1 or TRBD2 (5 bases each). V lost 0 bases and J 0 bases, leaving 15 bases between the germline ends. The CDR3 contains 18 residues. Per germline, CDR1 LNHNV and CDR2 YYDKDF (reference sequence). The CDR3 loop reads CATSRERGVPSSYNEQFF. The CDR3 DNA reads as TGTGCCACCAGCAGAGAGCGAGGGGTCCCGAGCTCCTACAATGAGCAGTTCTTC. The full variable domain, its missing parts supplied by reference TRBV15 and TRBJ2-1, is DAMVIQNPRYQVTQFGKPVTLSCSQTLNHNVMYWYQQKSSQAPKLLFHYYDKDFNNEADTPDNFQSRRPNTSFCFLDIRSPGLGDTAMYLCATSRERGVPSSYNEQFFGPGTRLTVL.

The chain is built from TRBV28 and TRBJ2-3, with TRBD1 matching over 7 bases. Germline CDR1 is MDHEN and CDR2 is SYDVKM. The CDR3 consists of 18 residues. The ends lost 6 bases at V and 6 bases at J; junction bases unmatched: 21. The CDR3 nucleotides read TGTGCCAGCAGCACCGGGACAGCAGTAAACCATTTGCCGGATACGCAGTATTTT. As protein: CASSTGTAVNHLPDTQYF.

The J gene is TRBJ2-7, the V gene TRBV11-1; 8 bases are a match to TRBD2. V shed 5 bases and J 0 bases; nucleotides not matched to a gene: 6. This CDR3 is 15 amino acids long. Looked up from germline, CDR1 is SGHAT and CDR2 is FQDESV (reference sequence). For the CDR3, the DNA is TGTGCCAGCAGCGCGTTGAGCGGGAGCTCCTACGAGCAGTACTTC. Translated, it gives CASSALSGSSYEQYF.

This chain uses TRBV5-1 with TRBJ1-1, with D possibly matching TRBD1 (5 bases). The CDR3 consists of 14 residues. From germline, CDR1 is SGHRS and CDR2 YFSETQ. Trimming stripped 4 bases from V and 6 bases from J, with 16 bases between. The CDR3 sequence is CASSGTWGEPEAFF. The CDR3 DNA reads TGCGCCAGCAGCGGGACCTGGGGTGAACCTGAAGCTTTCTTT.

As to this clone: This CDR3 is also generated by other DNA sequences in the sample. The CDR3 loop reads CASSIWGEAFF. The CDR3 bases are TGTGCCAGTAGTATATGGGGGGAAGCTTTCTTT. V usage is TRBV19 and J usage is TRBJ1-1, with D perhaps matching TRBD1 (5 bases). From germline, CDR1 is LNHDA and CDR2 SQIVND (reference sequence). This CDR3 has 11 amino acids. The V gene lost 2 bases and the J gene lost 8 bases, with 6 bases spanning the gap.